This is a list of T cell receptor beta chains from one sample in a study of shared clonotypes between healthy human individuals. Sequenced by immunoSEQ multiplex PCR; TCRdb stores in-frame clones only, minus some. This sample yields 2,100,000 or so clones, of which about 94% are seen a single time; about 0.13% belongs to the top ten. Sequencing was done on a sample of naive CD4+ T cells sorted from blood. The receptors were sampled from a young man in good health. The CDR3 runs from the conserved cysteine through the conserved F or W. Each record gives: J gene, clone size, V gene, CDR3 length, D gene, CDR3 DNA, CDR3 protein. D genes are given only for firm matches. Size is omitted from some rows. Given values are once, few, many or a class for expanded clones.

TRBJ1-1 . TRBV5-4 14 TRBD1 TGTGCCAGCAGCCCTCGGGACAGGGAGCCTGAAGCTTTCTTT CASSPRDREPEAFF
TRBJ1-1 . TRBV2 14 . TGTGCCAGCAGTTCCAGGGGTCGGAACACTGAAGCTTTCTTT CASSSRGRNTEAFF
TRBJ1-4 . TRBV4-1 15 . TGCGCCAGCAGCCAGTTAGTGCAGGATTGGGTGGAACTGTTTTTT CASSQLVQDWVELFF
TRBJ1-5 . TRBV5-4 16 . TGTGCCAGCAGCAACAGAACGAGGGGTGTCAATCAGCCCCAGCATTTT CASSNRTRGVNQPQHF
TRBJ1-2 . TRBV30 16 . TGTGCCTGGAGTGTCTGGGGACCAGGCTCTAACTATGGCTACACCTTC CAWSVWGPGSNYGYTF
TRBJ2-7 . TRBV2 14 . TGTGCCAGCAACATTAGGGGGTCGGTGTACGAGCAGTACTTC CASNIRGSVYEQYF
TRBJ2-7 . TRBV19 17 TRBD2 TGTGCCAGTAGTGCAGACCTACTAGCGGCTCTGGACTACGAGCAGTACTTC CASSADLLAALDYEQYF
TRBJ2-7 . TRBV7-2 15 TRBD2 TGTGCCAGCAGCTCCCAACCGGGACTAGCATACGAGCAGTACTTC CASSSQPGLAYEQYF
TRBJ1-5 . TRBV19 18 . TGTGCCAGTAGTCTCCAGGGGAGTATATGGTTCGGCGATCAGCCCCAGCATTTT CASSLQGSIWFGDQPQHF
TRBJ2-5 . TRBV5-1 16 . TGCGCCAGCAGCTTGGGGAGGGCCCTGTACCAAGAGACCCAGTACTTC CASSLGRALYQETQYF
TRBJ2-7 . TRBV6-5 15 TRBD2 TGTGCCAGCAGCCTTGGGGGGGGTAAATCCTACGAGCAGTACTTC CASSLGGGKSYEQYF
TRBJ2-7 once TRBV19 13 . TGTGCCAGTATTCCGGGACCCAATTACGAGCAGTACTTC CASIPGPNYEQYF
TRBJ1-6 once TRBV9 13 . TGTGCCAGCAGCTCCCAAAATAATTCACCCCTCCACTTT CASSSQNNSPLHF
TRBJ2-1 . TRBV6-1 15 TRBD2 TGTGCCAGCGATCTGGGAGGGGCGCGTTACAATGAGCAGTTCTTC CASDLGGARYNEQFF
TRBJ1-4 . TRBV27 13 TRBD1 TGTGCCAGCAGCTGGACAGGGGGAGAAAAACTGTTTTTT CASSWTGGEKLFF
TRBJ2-1 . TRBV11-2 15 TRBD2 TGTGCCAGCAGCTTAATGTGGGGGGGATCCGGTGAGCAGTTCTTC CASSLMWGGSGEQFF
TRBJ2-5 . TRBV7-9 14 . TGTGCCAGCAGCTTAACCGGGGTCGGAGAGACCCAGTACTTC CASSLTGVGETQYF
TRBJ1-6 . TRBV4-1 13 . TGCGCCAGCAGCCAAGGGTATAATTCACCCCTCCACTTT CASSQGYNSPLHF
TRBJ2-2 . TRBV7-3 14 TRBD1 TGTGCCAGCAGCCCCGGACAGGGGACCGGGGAGCTGTTTTTT CASSPGQGTGELFF
TRBJ2-4 . TRBV28 14 . TGTGCCAGCAGGCAGGGTCTAGCCAAAAACATTCAGTACTTC CASRQGLAKNIQYF
TRBJ1-4 . TRBV28 12 . TGTGCCAGCACGTCCCGACTCGAAAAACTGTTTTTT CASTSRLEKLFF
TRBJ2-3 once TRBV4-3 15 TRBD2 TGCGCCAGCAGCCAGGGACTAGCGGGCACAGATACGCAGTATTTT CASSQGLAGTDTQYF
TRBJ2-7 . TRBV29-1 14 . TGCAGCGTGAGGGGGGGGACAGGACTCTACGAGCAGTACTTC CSVRGGTGLYEQYF
TRBJ1-5 . TRBV7-9 16 TRBD1 TGTGCCAGCAGCCTTAGCGCGGACAGGGGGCCCCAGCCCCAGCATTTT CASSLSADRGPQPQHF
TRBJ2-5 . TRBV30 13 . TGTGCCTGGAGTGTACAATTCGAAGAGACCCAGTACTTC CAWSVQFEETQYF
TRBJ2-3 . TRBV14 17 TRBD2 TGTGCCAGCAGCCTGAGACTAGCGGGAGGACGCACAGATACGCAGTATTTT CASSLRLAGGRTDTQYF
TRBJ2-3 . TRBV6-5 12 . TGTGCCAGCAGTCGGGCTTCAGATACGCAGTATTTT CASSRASDTQYF
TRBJ1-1 . TRBV10-3 14 . TGTGCCATCAGTGAGTCCGTAGGGGTTGGGGGAGCTTTCTTT CAISESVGVGGAFF
TRBJ2-3 . TRBV5-1 14 . TGCGCCAGCAGCCAGGGGCAACACACAGATACGCAGTATTTT CASSQGQHTDTQYF
TRBJ1-4 . TRBV29-1 13 . TGCAGCGTCCCCACGGAGGGGGAAAGCTTACTGTTTTTT CSVPTEGESLLFF
TRBJ2-7 . TRBV6-1 13 . TGTGCCAGCAGTGGTGGACTTCAGAGGGAGCAGTACTTC CASSGGLQREQYF
TRBJ2-5 . TRBV12-5 17 . TGTGCTAGTGGTTCCGGACAGCGCACTACCATGGGGGAGACCCAGTACTTC CASGSGQRTTMGETQYF
TRBJ2-1 . TRBV5-1 15 TRBD2 TGCGCCAGCAGCTTGGAGTGGGGACTAGCGGGCGAGCAGTTCTTC CASSLEWGLAGEQFF
TRBJ2-7 few TRBV2 13 TRBD2 TGTGCCAGCAGGCTAGCGGGAACCTACGAGCAGTACTTC CASRLAGTYEQYF
TRBJ1-2 . TRBV27 15 . TGTGCCAGCAGTTTAGACAGGTTGACTAACTATGGCTACACCTTC CASSLDRLTNYGYTF
TRBJ2-5 . TRBV4-3 13 . TGCGCCAGCAGCCAAGGCAGGGGAGAGACCCAGTACTTC CASSQGRGETQYF
TRBJ2-6 . TRBV30 14 . TGTGCCTGGGTCGACAGACGGGGTGCCAACGTCCTGACTTTC CAWVDRRGANVLTF
TRBJ1-1 once TRBV5-4 15 TRBD1 TGTGCCAGCAGCAAGGGACAGGGGGTGAACACTGAAGCTTTCTTT CASSKGQGVNTEAFF
TRBJ2-7 once TRBV4-1 16 . TGCGCCAGCAGCCAGACCGGAGGTCAGGAGCTATACGAGCAGTACTTC CASSQTGGQELYEQYF
TRBJ1-1 . TRBV7-9 15 . TGTGCCAGCAGCTTACCCCGGACTCAAAACACTGAAGCTTTCTTT CASSLPRTQNTEAFF